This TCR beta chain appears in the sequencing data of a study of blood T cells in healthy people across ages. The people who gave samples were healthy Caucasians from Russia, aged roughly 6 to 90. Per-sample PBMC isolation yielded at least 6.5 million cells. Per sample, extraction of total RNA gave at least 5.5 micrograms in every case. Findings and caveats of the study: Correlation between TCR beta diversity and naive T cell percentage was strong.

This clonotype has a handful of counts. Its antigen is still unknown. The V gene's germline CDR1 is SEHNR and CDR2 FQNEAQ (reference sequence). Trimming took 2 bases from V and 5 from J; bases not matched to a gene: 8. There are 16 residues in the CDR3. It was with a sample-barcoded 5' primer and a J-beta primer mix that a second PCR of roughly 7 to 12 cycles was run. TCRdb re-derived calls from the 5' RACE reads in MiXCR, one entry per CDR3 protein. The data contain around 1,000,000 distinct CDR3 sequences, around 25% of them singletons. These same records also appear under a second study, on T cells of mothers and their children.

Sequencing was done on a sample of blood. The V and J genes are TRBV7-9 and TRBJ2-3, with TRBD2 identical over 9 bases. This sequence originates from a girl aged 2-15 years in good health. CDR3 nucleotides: TGTGCCAGCAGCTTAAAGGCGGTAGCGGGGGTAGATACGCAGTATTTT. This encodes CASSLKAVAGVDTQYF.